This T cell receptor (beta chain) was identified in a study of OX40 agonist ivuxolimab in advanced cancers. The V gene lost 5 bases and the J gene lost 5 bases, with 16 bases spanning the gap. CDR1 and CDR2 (germline): SGHRS, YFSETQ. The CDR3 has 14 residues. TCRdb's copy holds only in-frame clones and misses some; the assay was immunoSEQ multiplex PCR. The sample includes 50,000 to 55,000 clones, over 75% seen only once; the top ten take over 0.6%. The material sequenced was CD4+ or CD8+ T cells sorted from blood, taken in a trial of the OX40 agonist ivuxolimab. The TCR comes from an adult with an advanced solid tumor such as melanoma, head and neck, liver or kidney cancer. The genes are TRBV5-1 and TRBJ1-1; a possible D gene is TRBD1 (6 bases). The CDR3 loop reads CASRTTGSETEAFF. CDR3 nucleotides: TGCGCCAGCAGAACGACAGGAAGCGAAACTGAAGCTTTCTTT.